These T cell receptor beta chains were read from a single sample in a study of OX40 agonist ivuxolimab in advanced cancers. Repertoires were generated with immunoSEQ multiplex PCR, while TCRdb's copy carries only in-frame clones and drops some. The table records more than 60,000 clones, about 90% of them present only once. The sample was CD4+ or CD8+ T cells sorted from blood, taken in a trial of the OX40 agonist ivuxolimab. Source of these receptors: an adult with an advanced solid tumor such as melanoma, head and neck, liver or kidney cancer. Both conserved end residues are part of each CDR3. Each record gives: CDR3 DNA, CDR3 protein, D gene, V gene, clone size, J gene. D genes are given only for firm matches. The size of a clone is reported for some rows only, either as once, few or many, or as a class for expanded clones.

cdr3_nt: TGCAGTGCTACGCGGAATAATGAGCAGTTCTTC
cdr3_aa: CSATRNNEQFF
d_call: -
v_call: TRBV20-1
clone_size: -
j_call: TRBJ2-1

cdr3_nt: TGTGCCAGCAGTTTTAAGGGCCGAAACACTGAAGCTTTCTTT
cdr3_aa: CASSFKGRNTEAFF
d_call: -
v_call: TRBV27
clone_size: -
j_call: TRBJ1-1

cdr3_nt: TGTGCTAGTGGTTTGGGAGCCGGGACAGGGGGTAATCAGCCCCAGCATTTT
cdr3_aa: CASGLGAGTGGNQPQHF
d_call: TRBD1
v_call: TRBV12-5
clone_size: -
j_call: TRBJ1-5

cdr3_nt: TGTGCCAGCAGGGACAGTTGGCGTGGCTACACCTTC
cdr3_aa: CASRDSWRGYTF
d_call: -
v_call: TRBV6-5
clone_size: -
j_call: TRBJ1-2

cdr3_nt: TGTGCCAGCAGCTTGGGGGGGGAAGAGACCCAGTACTTC
cdr3_aa: CASSLGGEETQYF
d_call: TRBD2
v_call: TRBV13
clone_size: -
j_call: TRBJ2-5

cdr3_nt: TGTGCCAGCAGTGAAGCGAGGGGATACGAGCAGTACTTC
cdr3_aa: CASSEARGYEQYF
d_call: -
v_call: TRBV6-1
clone_size: -
j_call: TRBJ2-7

cdr3_nt: TGTGCCAGCAGCCGAATGGGGTTTTTGAATCAGCCCCAGCATTTT
cdr3_aa: CASSRMGFLNQPQHF
d_call: -
v_call: TRBV5-6
clone_size: -
j_call: TRBJ1-5

cdr3_nt: TGTGCCAGCTCACTGACTAGGAGTTCGTACGAGCAGTACTTC
cdr3_aa: CASSLTRSSYEQYF
d_call: -
v_call: TRBV18
clone_size: -
j_call: TRBJ2-7

cdr3_nt: TGTGCCAGCAGCCTCTTGCGGGGGCGGCAGTTCTTC
cdr3_aa: CASSLLRGRQFF
d_call: -
v_call: TRBV7-2
clone_size: -
j_call: TRBJ2-1

cdr3_nt: TGTGCCAGCAGCTTAATAGCAGGACGTACCGGGGAGCTGTTTTTT
cdr3_aa: CASSLIAGRTGELFF
d_call: -
v_call: TRBV7-6
clone_size: -
j_call: TRBJ2-2

cdr3_nt: TGTGCCAGCAGCCCCCCGAGGCGTAAAGCTAACTATGGCTACACCTTC
cdr3_aa: CASSPPRRKANYGYTF
d_call: -
v_call: TRBV7-9
clone_size: -
j_call: TRBJ1-2

cdr3_nt: TGTGCCAGCAGCTTAGCCGGACTAGCGGGAAAAGAGACCCAGTACTTC
cdr3_aa: CASSLAGLAGKETQYF
d_call: TRBD2
v_call: TRBV11-2
clone_size: -
j_call: TRBJ2-5

cdr3_nt: TGCGCCAGCAGCCAAGAGTCGAGGGGGCCTAAAGATACGCAGTATTTT
cdr3_aa: CASSQESRGPKDTQYF
d_call: TRBD1
v_call: TRBV4-3
clone_size: -
j_call: TRBJ2-3

cdr3_nt: TGTGCCAGCAGCTTAATATCCGGCAACACTGAAGCTTTCTTT
cdr3_aa: CASSLISGNTEAFF
d_call: -
v_call: TRBV7-6
clone_size: -
j_call: TRBJ1-1

cdr3_nt: TGCGCCAGCAGCCGAACCGGGGGGGCCTACAATGAGCAGTTCTTC
cdr3_aa: CASSRTGGAYNEQFF
d_call: TRBD2
v_call: TRBV5-1
clone_size: -
j_call: TRBJ2-1

cdr3_nt: TGTGCCAGCAGCTTAGTCGAGTCCTCTGGAAACACCATATATTTT
cdr3_aa: CASSLVESSGNTIYF
d_call: -
v_call: TRBV7-2
clone_size: -
j_call: TRBJ1-3

cdr3_nt: TGTGCCAGCAGTTTGGGCCGGGCAGGGCAAACGGGTGGCTACACCTTC
cdr3_aa: CASSLGRAGQTGGYTF
d_call: -
v_call: TRBV28
clone_size: few
j_call: TRBJ1-2

cdr3_nt: TGTGCCAGCAACGGGACAGCCTCAACCAATAATTCACCCCTCCACTTT
cdr3_aa: CASNGTASTNNSPLHF
d_call: TRBD1
v_call: TRBV6-4
clone_size: -
j_call: TRBJ1-6

cdr3_nt: TGTGCCAGCAGCTTCCCGACAGGGACAGATACGCAGTATTTT
cdr3_aa: CASSFPTGTDTQYF
d_call: TRBD1
v_call: TRBV7-9
clone_size: -
j_call: TRBJ2-3

cdr3_nt: TGTGCCAGCAGGGAAACATGGACTAGCGGGAGGCTCTACGAGCAGTACTTC
cdr3_aa: CASRETWTSGRLYEQYF
d_call: TRBD2
v_call: TRBV7-2
clone_size: once
j_call: TRBJ2-7

cdr3_nt: TGTGCCAGCAGTCCACTCGGGAGGGGGAGGGACACTGAAGCTTTCTTT
cdr3_aa: CASSPLGRGRDTEAFF
d_call: -
v_call: TRBV6-6
clone_size: -
j_call: TRBJ1-1

cdr3_nt: TGTGCCAGCAGTTACGGGGGAGGGACCATGAACACTGAAGCTTTCTTT
cdr3_aa: CASSYGGGTMNTEAFF
d_call: -
v_call: TRBV6-5
clone_size: -
j_call: TRBJ1-1

cdr3_nt: TGTGCCAGCAGCCAAGACCGAACGGGGCGTTATGGCTACACCTTC
cdr3_aa: CASSQDRTGRYGYTF
d_call: -
v_call: TRBV6-5
clone_size: -
j_call: TRBJ1-2

cdr3_nt: TGTGCCAGCTCAAAGGGCGATGAGCAGTTCTTC
cdr3_aa: CASSKGDEQFF
d_call: -
v_call: TRBV18
clone_size: -
j_call: TRBJ2-1

cdr3_nt: TGTGCCAGCAGGTTCGACAGGGGCGCAAGCAATCAGCCCCAGCATTTT
cdr3_aa: CASRFDRGASNQPQHF
d_call: TRBD1
v_call: TRBV2
clone_size: -
j_call: TRBJ1-5

cdr3_nt: TGTGCCAGCAGAGAGGGTTGGACCGGGGAGCTGTTTTTT
cdr3_aa: CASREGWTGELFF
d_call: -
v_call: TRBV28
clone_size: -
j_call: TRBJ2-2